Below are 19 T cell receptor beta chains sequenced from a single sample in a study of blood T cell repertoires in COVID-19 (dated by TCRdb to the early 2020s). Library preparation was by the immunoSEQ multiplex PCR assay. TCRdb took this table from immuneACCESS and kept in-frame rearrangements with V and J called. Such tables lack part of the clones; where checked against another copy, unresolved V genes explain under half of the gap, and the rest is unexplained. In all, the sample holds over 200,000 clones, and around 91% of those were seen once. 4% to 6% of the sample rests with the top ten. Source material: peripheral blood. The receptors here all came from a woman aged 35 to 49 with acute or convalescent COVID-19.

The rearrangement joins TRBV2 to TRBJ2-7, with D tentatively TRBD2 (6 bases). Germline assignment: CDR1 SNHLY and CDR2 FYNNEI. There are 11 residues in the CDR3. CDR3 nucleotide sequence: TGTGCCAGCAGTGGGGCCGGGAGCTTGTCGGTC. This encodes CASSGAGSLSV.

The V gene is TRBV7-3, the J gene TRBJ1-2, with a weak D call TRBD1 (5 bases). Germline V gene data show CDR1 as SGHTA and CDR2 as FQGTGA. V lost 3 bases and J lost 8, with 13 bases in between. The CDR3 length is 13 residues. CDR3 loop: CASSLGSREGYTF. The CDR3 DNA reads as TGTGCCAGCAGCTTGGGGTCCAGGGAAGGCTACACCTTC.

The CDR3 region has the DNA TGTGCCAGCAGCCCGTGGGCCAATCAGCCCCAGCATTTT. As protein: CASSPWANQPQHF. The V gene is TRBV4-2, the J gene TRBJ1-5; D is unclear. Germline CDR1 reads LGHNA; CDR2 reads YNFKEQ. V shed 4 bases and J shed 3 bases, with 7 bases lying between them. The CDR3 sequence is 13 residues long.

The chain combines TRBV10-3 with TRBJ2-7; D possibly corresponds to TRBD1 (6 bases). V lost 3 bases and J lost 6, with 9 bases in between. CDR1 ENHRY and CDR2 SYGVKD come from the germline V gene. The CDR3 loop spans 12 amino acids. Here the CDR3 reads CAISEQGSEQYV. The CDR3 DNA reads TGTGCCATCAGTGAACAGGGCTCCGAGCAGTACGTC.

The chain couples TRBV7-6 to TRBJ2-3, with TRBD1 matching over 8 bases. The CDR3 runs 15 residues. Germline V gene data show CDR1 as SGHVS and CDR2 as FNYEAQ. The trim removed 1 base at V and 6 bases at J, leaving 6 bases unmatched. As DNA, the CDR3 is TGTGCCAGCAGCTTAGGACAGGGGTTCGCGGATACGCAGTATTTT. Its protein is CASSLGQGFADTQYF. The entire variable domain, with the rest obtained from reference TRBV7-6 and TRBJ2-3, is as follows: GAGVSQSPRYKVTKRGQDVALRCDPISGHVSLYWYRQALGQGPEFLTYFNYEAQQDKSGLPNDRFSAERPEGSISTLTIQRTEQRDSAMYRCASSLGQGFADTQYFGPGTRLTVL.

The V and J genes are TRBV5-6 and TRBJ2-4, with 10 bases fitting TRBD1. The CDR3 is 16 amino acids. With V trimmed by 4 bases and J by 1 base, 5 bases remained unmatched. Germline V CDR1 and CDR2: SGHDT, YYEEEE. Written as DNA, the CDR3 is TGTGCCAGCAGCCCGGGACAGGGGTGGGCCAAAAACATTCAGTACTTC. This sequence encodes CASSPGQGWAKNIQYF.

The chain has TRBV7-2 and TRBJ2-1; D not resolved. This CDR3 comprises 16 residues. Between the trimmed V and J ends, which lost 3 bases and 8 bases, there was a span of 20 bases. Germline V gives CDR1 SGHTA, CDR2 FQGNSA. The CDR3 loop is CASSLVPARSGDEQFF. CDR3 nucleotide sequence: TGTGCCAGCAGCTTGGTCCCGGCCCGCTCCGGAGATGAGCAGTTCTTC.

The chain links TRBV9 to TRBJ2-5; D possibly corresponds to TRBD2 (6 bases). CDR1 is SGDLS and CDR2 is YYNGEE in the germline V gene. CDR3 length: 14 residues. V was trimmed by 4 bases and J by 5 bases, leaving 15 bases between them. CDR3 in amino acids: CASSPPEGWETQYF. The DNA of the CDR3 is TGTGCCAGCAGCCCACCGGAGGGCTGGGAGACCCAGTACTTC.

The J gene is TRBJ2-3, the V gene TRBV18, with 8 bases that match TRBD2. This CDR3 has 16 amino acids. The junction had 5 bases not matched to a gene; V was cut back by 3 bases and J by 0 bases. Germline lookup yields CDR1 KGHSH and CDR2 LQKENI. The CDR3: CASSPIAGPSTDTQYF. The DNA for the CDR3 is TGTGCCAGCTCACCTATAGCGGGGCCCAGCACAGATACGCAGTATTTT.

The chain couples TRBV7-3 to TRBJ2-3; TRBD2 aligns across 15 bases. V shed 3 bases, J shed 4 bases, and the junction held 2 bases outside the gene matches. CDR3 length: 16 amino acids. Germline V CDR1 and CDR2: SGHTA, FQGTGA. DNA of the CDR3: TGTGCCAGCAGCTTGGGACTAGCGGGGGGCGCAGATACGCAGTATTTT. Protein product: CASSLGLAGGADTQYF.

The rearrangement links TRBV24-1 to TRBJ1-2; perhaps TRBD1 as D (6 bases). There are 13 residues in the CDR3. With 4 bases removed from V and 7 bases from J, the gap between germline ends came to 12 bases. The V gene's germline CDR1 is KGHDR and CDR2 SFDVKD. The CDR3 region is CATSDSGVVGYTF. The CDR3 DNA reads as TGTGCCACCAGTGACTCAGGGGTGGTTGGCTACACCTTC.

This chain uses TRBV5-4 with TRBJ1-3; D is unclear. The CDR3 has 15 residues. The V end was cut by 0 bases, the J end by 0 bases, with 7 bases between. Germline assignment: CDR1 SGHNT and CDR2 YYREEE (reference sequence). The CDR3 DNA follows: TGTGCCAGCAGCTTGGGCGCCGGCTCTGGAAACACCATATATTTT. Protein product: CASSLGAGSGNTIYF.

This clone was recorded a few times. The chain joins TRBV9 to TRBJ2-4; D may be TRBD2 (7 bases). The CDR3 runs to 18 residues. The V end lost 4 bases, the J end lost 8 bases, and 28 bases lay between the germline ends. Germline V gene sequence: CDR1 SGDLS, CDR2 YYNGEE. CDR3 amino acids: CASSTPRDGGGLIDIQYF. The CDR3 DNA reads as TGTGCCAGCAGCACCCCCCGTGATGGGGGGGGCTTAATTGACATTCAGTACTTC.

The chain uses TRBV2 and TRBJ1-3, with a tentative D call TRBD1 (6 bases). The germline V gene has CDR1 SNHLY and CDR2 FYNNEI. The CDR3 extends over 17 amino acids. Trimming removed 0 bases from V and 0 bases from J, with 12 bases in between. The CDR3 DNA follows: TGTGCCAGCAGTGAAGCGGGGGCCATCCTCTCTGGAAACACCATATATTTT. Encoded protein: CASSEAGAILSGNTIYF.

The V and J genes are TRBV11-3 and TRBJ2-3; D is perhaps TRBD2 (7 bases). Germline V gene data show CDR1 as SGHNT and CDR2 as YENEEA. The CDR3 has 17 residues. The V end lost 4 bases, the J end lost 7 bases, and 24 bases lay between the germline ends. CDR3 nucleotides: TGTGCCAGCAGCTACTTGGCGGGGGCTGGTTCGAGAAATACGCAGTATTTT. Translating gives CASSYLAGAGSRNTQYF.

This clone was seen only a few times. The chain recombines TRBV2 with TRBJ1-1, with D possibly TRBD1 on 5 matching bases. The CDR3 length is 17 residues. Germline V gene lookup returns CDR1 SNHLY and CDR2 FYNNEI. The V and J ends lost 9 bases and 0 bases respectively, with 23 bases between them. CDR3 protein: CARKPTALGGVNTEAFF. The CDR3 coding sequence is TGTGCCAGAAAACCGACAGCACTCGGGGGGGTGAACACTGAAGCTTTCTTT.

The chain is built from TRBV18 and TRBJ1-5, with 10 bases fitting TRBD1. Germline loops: CDR1 KGHSH, CDR2 LQKENI. V shed 6 bases, J shed 7 bases, and the junction held 6 bases outside the gene matches. There are 14 residues in the CDR3. Written as DNA, the CDR3 is TGTGCCAGCTCGGTGGGACAGGGGAACCAGCCCCAGCATTTT. Encoded protein: CASSVGQGNQPQHF.

This clone was recorded once. The J gene is TRBJ2-5, the V gene TRBV19, with TRBD1 matching over 8 bases. Germline V lookup: CDR1 LNHDA, CDR2 SQIVND (reference sequence). V gave up 7 bases and J gave up 4 bases; unmatched junction bases: 2. The CDR3 runs to 12 residues. The CDR3 spells CASTTGGETQYF. DNA of the CDR3: TGTGCCAGTACCACAGGGGGAGAGACCCAGTACTTC.

The gene calls are TRBV2 and TRBJ2-2; 8 bases line up with TRBD2. Trimming at V came to 7 bases and at J to 1 base, leaving 2 bases not matched to a gene. Germline V lookup: CDR1 SNHLY, CDR2 FYNNEI. CDR3 length equals 14 residues. The DNA for the CDR3 is TGTGCCAGCAACCGGGGGGGGAACACCGGGGAGCTGTTTTTT. Protein sequence: CASNRGGNTGELFF. Filled out from reference TRBV2 and TRBJ2-2, the complete variable domain reads EPEVTQTPSHQVTQMGQEVILRCVPISNHLYFYWYRQILGQKVEFLVSFYNNEISEKSEIFDDQFSVERPDGSNFTLKIRSTKLEDSAMYFCASNRGGNTGELFFGEGSRLTVL.